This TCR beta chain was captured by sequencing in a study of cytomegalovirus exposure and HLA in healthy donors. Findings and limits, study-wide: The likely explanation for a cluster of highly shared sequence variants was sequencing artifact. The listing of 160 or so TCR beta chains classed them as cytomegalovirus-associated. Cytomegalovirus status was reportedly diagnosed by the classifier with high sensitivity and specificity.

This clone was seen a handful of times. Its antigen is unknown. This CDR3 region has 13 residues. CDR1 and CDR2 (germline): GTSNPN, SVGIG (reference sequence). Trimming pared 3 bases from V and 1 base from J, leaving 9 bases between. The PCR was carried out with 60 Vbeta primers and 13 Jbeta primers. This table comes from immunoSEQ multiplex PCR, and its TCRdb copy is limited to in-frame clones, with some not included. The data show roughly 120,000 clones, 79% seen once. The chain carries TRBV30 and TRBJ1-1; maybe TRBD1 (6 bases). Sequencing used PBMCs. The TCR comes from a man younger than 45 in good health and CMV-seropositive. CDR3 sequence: CAWSIQGNTEAFF. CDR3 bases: TGTGCCTGGAGCATACAGGGGAACACTGAAGCTTTCTTT. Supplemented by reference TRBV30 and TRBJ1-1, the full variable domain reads SQTIHQWPATLVQPVGSPLSLECTVEGTSNPNLYWYRQAAGRGLQLLFYSVGIGQISSEVPQNLSASRPQDRQFILSSKKLLLSDSGFYLCAWSIQGNTEAFFGQGTRLTVV.